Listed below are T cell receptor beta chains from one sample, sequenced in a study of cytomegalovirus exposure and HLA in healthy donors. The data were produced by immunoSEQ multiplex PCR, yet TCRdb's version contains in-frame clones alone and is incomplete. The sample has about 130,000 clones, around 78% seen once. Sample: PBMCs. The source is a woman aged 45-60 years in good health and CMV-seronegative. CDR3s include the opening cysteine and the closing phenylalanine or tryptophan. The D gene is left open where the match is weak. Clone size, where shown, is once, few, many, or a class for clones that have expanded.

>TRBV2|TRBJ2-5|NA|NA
CASSESGVGETQYF
TGTGCCAGCAGTGAATCAGGGGTAGGGGAGACCCAGTACTTC
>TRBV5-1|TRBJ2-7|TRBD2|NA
CASSGILAAPSYEQYF
TGCGCCAGCAGCGGAATACTAGCGGCCCCTTCCTACGAGCAGTACTTC
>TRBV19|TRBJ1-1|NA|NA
CASSFPPPSGGAITEAFF
TGTGCCAGTAGTTTCCCCCCGCCCAGTGGGGGGGCCATCACTGAAGCTTTCTTT
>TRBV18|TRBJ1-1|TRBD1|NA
CASSPDRGLGNTEAFF
TGTGCCAGCTCACCCGACAGGGGGCTAGGGAACACTGAAGCTTTCTTT
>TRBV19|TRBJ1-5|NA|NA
CASDSFNQPQHF
TGTGCCAGTGACAGTTTCAATCAGCCCCAGCATTTT
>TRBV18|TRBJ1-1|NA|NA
CASSPSGQAKNTEAFF
TGTGCCAGCTCACCTTCTGGGCAGGCGAAGAACACTGAAGCTTTCTTT
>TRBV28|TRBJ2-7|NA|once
CASTPGLGEQYF
TGTGCCAGCACCCCAGGGCTCGGTGAGCAGTACTTC
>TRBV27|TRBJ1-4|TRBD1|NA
CASKNRDRGEKLFF
TGTGCCAGCAAGAACCGGGACAGGGGCGAAAAACTGTTTTTT
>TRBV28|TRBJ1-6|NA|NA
CASSLMGRGHINSPLHF
TGTGCCAGCAGTTTGATGGGGCGGGGTCATATAAATTCACCCCTCCACTTT
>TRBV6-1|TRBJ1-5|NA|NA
CAIAPYSNQPQNF
TGTGCCATCGCCCCGTATAGCAATCAGCCCCAGAATTTT
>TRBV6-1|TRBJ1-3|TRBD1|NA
CASREQGISGNTIYF
TGTGCCAGCAGGGAACAGGGGATAAGTGGAAACACCATATATTTT
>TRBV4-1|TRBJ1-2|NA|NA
CASSQDFGTPNYGYTF
TGCGCCAGCAGCCAAGATTTCGGGACACCCAACTATGGCTACACCTTC
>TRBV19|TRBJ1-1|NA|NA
CASSRTPLSGLTEAFF
TGTGCCAGTAGCCGGACACCTTTAAGTGGGCTCACTGAAGCTTTCTTT
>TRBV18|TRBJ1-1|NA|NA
CASSPQRQSEAFF
TGTGCCAGCTCACCTCAGCGGCAGAGTGAAGCTTTCTTT
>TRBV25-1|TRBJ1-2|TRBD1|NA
CASSESGRGRQLF
TGTGCCAGCAGTGAATCCGGCAGGGGGCGACAACTCTTC
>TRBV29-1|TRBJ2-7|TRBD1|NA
CSVVGTDSYEQYF
TGCAGCGTAGTTGGGACAGACTCTTACGAGCAGTACTTC
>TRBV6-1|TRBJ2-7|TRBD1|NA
CASSEDRGNIYEQYF
TGTGCCAGCAGTGAAGACAGGGGGAATATCTACGAGCAGTACTTC
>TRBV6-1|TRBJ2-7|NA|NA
CASSEAWGDYEQYF
TGTGCCAGCAGTGAAGCCTGGGGAGACTACGAGCAGTACTTC
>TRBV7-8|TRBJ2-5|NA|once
CASSSRETQYF
TGTGCCAGCAGCTCTAGGGAGACCCAGTACTTC
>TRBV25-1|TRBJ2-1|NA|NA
CASSEWGDEQFF
TGTGCCAGCAGTGAATGGGGCGATGAGCAGTTCTTC
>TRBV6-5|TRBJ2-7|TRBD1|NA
CASRPGQGGLYEQYF
TGTGCCAGCAGACCTGGACAGGGAGGCTTATACGAGCAGTACTTC
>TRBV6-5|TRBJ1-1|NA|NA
CASSYSGRGPEAFF
TGTGCCAGCAGTTATTCTGGCAGGGGCCCTGAAGCTTTCTTT
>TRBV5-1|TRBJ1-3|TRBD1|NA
CASRLGQGDTIYF
TGCGCCAGCAGGCTGGGACAGGGGGACACCATATATTTT
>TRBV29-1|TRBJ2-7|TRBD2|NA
CSGQGGSSYEQYF
TGCAGCGGCCAGGGAGGGAGCTCCTACGAGCAGTACTTC
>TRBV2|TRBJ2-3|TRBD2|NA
CASPGASGRSTDTQYF
TGTGCCAGCCCTGGGGCTAGCGGACGAAGCACAGATACGCAGTATTTT
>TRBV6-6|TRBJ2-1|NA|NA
CASSYYTGEQFF
TGTGCCAGCAGTTACTACACGGGAGAGCAGTTCTTC
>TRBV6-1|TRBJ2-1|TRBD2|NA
CASSERGLAAMEQFF
TGTGCCAGCAGTGAACGCGGACTAGCGGCAATGGAGCAGTTCTTC
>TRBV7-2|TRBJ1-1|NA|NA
CASTTTQVEAFF
TGTGCCAGCACCACGACACAGGTTGAAGCTTTCTTT
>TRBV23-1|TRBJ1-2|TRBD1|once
CASSQSTQEGTGVDYGYTF
TGCGCCAGCAGTCAATCCACTCAGGAGGGCACAGGGGTGGATTATGGCTACACCTTC
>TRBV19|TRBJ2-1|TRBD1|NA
CASIEAGGTDEQFF
TGTGCCAGTATAGAGGCAGGGGGTACCGATGAGCAGTTCTTC
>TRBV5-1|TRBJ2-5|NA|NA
CASSSGGGPETQYF
TGCGCCAGCAGCTCCGGGGGTGGGCCAGAGACCCAGTACTTC
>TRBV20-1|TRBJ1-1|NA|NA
CSAYLNTEAFF
TGCAGTGCCTACTTGAACACTGAAGCTTTCTTT
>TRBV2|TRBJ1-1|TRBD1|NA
CASLIRTGFSEAFF
TGTGCCAGCCTGATCCGGACAGGGTTTTCTGAAGCTTTCTTT
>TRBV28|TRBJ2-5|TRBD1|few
CASSLRPAGTGVQETQYF
TGTGCCAGCAGTTTAAGGCCCGCCGGGACAGGGGTTCAAGAGACCCAGTACTTC
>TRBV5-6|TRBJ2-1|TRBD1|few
CASSLIQGQQFF
TGTGCCAGCAGCTTGATACAGGGGCAGCAGTTCTTC
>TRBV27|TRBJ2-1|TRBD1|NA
CAISKTGGSQFF
TGTGCCATCTCCAAAACAGGGGGCTCTCAGTTCTTC
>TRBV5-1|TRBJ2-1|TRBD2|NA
CASSGGGSSSYNEQFF
TGCGCCAGCAGTGGGGGGGGATCGAGCTCCTACAATGAGCAGTTCTTC
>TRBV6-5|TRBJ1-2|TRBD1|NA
CASSYRPTGGNYGYTF
TGTGCCAGCAGTTACCGGCCGACAGGGGGTAACTATGGCTACACCTTC
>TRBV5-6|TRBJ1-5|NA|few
CASSLPNQPQHF
TGTGCCAGCAGCTTGCCTAATCAGCCCCAGCATTTT
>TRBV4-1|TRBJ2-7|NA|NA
CASSQDPGDSYEQYF
TGCGCCAGCAGCCAAGATCCCGGGGACTCCTACGAGCAGTACTTC
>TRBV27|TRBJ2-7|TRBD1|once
CASSHRGPSGEQYF
TGTGCCAGCAGTCACAGGGGCCCTTCGGGCGAGCAGTACTTC
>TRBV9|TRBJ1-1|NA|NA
CASSVATAPRTEAFF
TGTGCCAGCAGCGTAGCTACGGCTCCGCGGACTGAAGCTTTCTTT
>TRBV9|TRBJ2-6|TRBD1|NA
CASSVVGRGSGANVLTF
TGTGCCAGCAGCGTAGTAGGCAGGGGGTCTGGGGCCAACGTCCTGACTTTC
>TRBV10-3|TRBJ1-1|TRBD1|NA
CAISPGQMNTEAFF
TGTGCCATCAGCCCGGGACAGATGAACACTGAAGCTTTCTTT
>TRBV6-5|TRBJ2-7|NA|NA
CASRKGVSEQYF
TGTGCCAGCAGAAAGGGGGTGAGTGAGCAGTACTTC
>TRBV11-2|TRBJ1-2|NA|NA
CASSLDLANYGYTF
TGTGCCAGCAGCTTAGATCTAGCAAACTATGGCTACACCTTC
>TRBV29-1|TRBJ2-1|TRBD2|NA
CSVDSASGLRNEQFF
TGCAGCGTTGATAGTGCTAGCGGATTAAGGAATGAGCAGTTCTTC
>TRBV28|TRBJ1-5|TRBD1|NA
CASSFTGQGRYNQPQHF
TGTGCCAGCAGTTTCACGGGACAGGGGCGGTACAATCAGCCCCAGCATTTT
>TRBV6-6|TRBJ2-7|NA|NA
CASNPPRKTHEQYF
TGTGCCAGCAACCCCCCCAGGAAAACCCACGAGCAGTACTTC